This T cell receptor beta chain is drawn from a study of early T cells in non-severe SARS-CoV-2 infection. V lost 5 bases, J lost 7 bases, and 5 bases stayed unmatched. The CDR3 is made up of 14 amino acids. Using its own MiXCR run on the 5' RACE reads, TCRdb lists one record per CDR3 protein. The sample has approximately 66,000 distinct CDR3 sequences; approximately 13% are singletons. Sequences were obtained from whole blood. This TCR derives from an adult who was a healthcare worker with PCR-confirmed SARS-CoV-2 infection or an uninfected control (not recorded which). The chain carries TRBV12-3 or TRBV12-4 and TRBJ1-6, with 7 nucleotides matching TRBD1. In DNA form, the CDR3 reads TGTGCCAGCAGTCGGGGGACAGTCAATTCACCCCTCCACTTT. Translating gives CASSRGTVNSPLHF.